Sequencing of this T cell receptor beta chain was carried out in a study of blood T cell repertoires in COVID-19. Generated by immunoSEQ multiplex PCR, the TCRdb table keeps only in-frame clones and is missing some. This table holds 150,000 or so clones, almost 85% found once. V lost 5 bases and J lost 6; bases outside the gene matches: 13. Germline V gives CDR1 MDHEN, CDR2 SYDVKM. The CDR3 covers 16 residues. The clonotype originates from a man younger than 30 with active or convalescent COVID-19. The chain joins TRBV28 to TRBJ2-1; 7 bases match TRBD2. Input material: peripheral blood. Here the CDR3 reads CASSTLGAGAGNEQFF. The CDR3 bases are TGTGCCAGCAGTACCCTCGGGGCGGGAGCGGGCAATGAGCAGTTCTTC.